Given below is one TCR beta chain in context. Antigen: not known. These data belong to a study of cytomegalovirus exposure and HLA in healthy donors. Study results and limitations: Immune exposure information comprised only CMV serostatus. It was assumed in the presence/absence analyses that sequencing depth was roughly uniform across donors. The study flagged approximately 180 TCR beta chains as cytomegalovirus-associated. Most subjects had HLA-A and HLA-B alleles reportedly predicted accurately by TCR beta sequences.

60 Vbeta and 13 Jbeta primers were used in PCR. Clones were read by immunoSEQ multiplex PCR, and TCRdb kept only the in-frame ones, dropping some. The sample lists approximately 190,000 clones, 80% to 85% occurring once. The germline CDR1 and CDR2 sequences are SQVTM and ANQGSEA. Deletions cut 4 bases from V and 3 bases from J, with 10 bases between. The CDR3 spans 13 residues. This chain links TRBV29-1 with TRBJ1-5, with D tentatively TRBD1 (6 bases). Sequenced: PBMCs. The clonotype was recovered from a boy aged 10-17 years in good health and CMV-seronegative. The CDR3 loop reads CSVGTVVNQPQHF. The CDR3 nucleotides read TGCAGCGTTGGGACAGTAGTCAATCAGCCCCAGCATTTT.